The 7 T cell receptor beta chains given below trace back to one sample, sequenced in a study of T cells in localized non-small cell lung cancer. Sequencing was performed with immunoSEQ multiplex PCR; in TCRdb, only in-frame clones are kept and a portion is missing. The sample lists 1,500 to 2,000 clones, over 20% occurring once. The input for sequencing was normal lung tissue next to the tumor, taken before any cancer treatment. The receptors derive from a female donor at least 60 years old with stage I squamous cell lung carcinoma.

The rearrangement joins TRBV29-1 to TRBJ2-3; 7 bases line up with TRBD2. CDR1 and CDR2 (germline): SQVTM, ANQGSEA. The V and J ends lost 3 bases and 3 bases, in that order; junction bases with no gene match: 6. The CDR3 loop spans 14 amino acids. The CDR3: CSVDASGSTDTQYF. CDR3 in DNA: TGCAGCGTTGACGCTAGCGGTTCAACAGATACGCAGTATTTT.

The chain carries TRBV11-3 and TRBJ2-2; no definite D call. Trimming pared 1 base from V and 4 bases from J, leaving 7 bases between. The CDR3 sequence is 14 residues long. CDR1 and CDR2 (germline): SGHNT, YENEEA. The CDR3 here is CASSLGGSTGELFF. CDR3 DNA: TGTGCCAGCAGCTTAGGCGGTTCCACCGGGGAGCTGTTTTTT.

The chain carries TRBV30 and TRBJ2-5; 13 bases fit TRBD2. Trimming at V came to 5 bases and at J to 4 bases, leaving 13 bases not matched to a gene. Germline V lookup: CDR1 GTSNPN, CDR2 SVGIG (reference sequence). This CDR3 is built from 17 residues. The chain's CDR3 is CAWAPWTSGGVGETQYF. CDR3 DNA sequence: TGTGCCTGGGCCCCTTGGACTAGCGGGGGAGTCGGAGAGACCCAGTACTTC.

The chain carries TRBV6-8 and TRBJ2-1; TRBD2 agrees at 8 bases. The CDR3 is 16 residues long. With 6 bases clipped from V and 6 bases from J, the junction kept 13 bases outside the gene matches. Per the germline V gene, CDR1 is MNHGY and CDR2 is SAAAGT. CDR3 loop: CASSERMNSGVNEQFF. The CDR3 region has the DNA TGTGCCAGCAGCGAAAGGATGAATAGCGGGGTCAATGAGCAGTTCTTC.

This rearrangement joins TRBV11-3 to TRBJ1-1; D gene unclear. CDR3 length equals 15 residues. Trimming shortened V by 4 bases and J by 4 bases, and 16 bases separated the two germline ends. The germline CDR1 and CDR2 sequences are SGHNT and YENEEA. The DNA for the CDR3 is TGTGCCAGCAGCTCAAAAAAGGGAAGCGGCACTGAAGCTTTCTTT. It codes for CASSSKKGSGTEAFF.

This clone has just a few counts. The chain recombines TRBV6-8 with TRBJ2-5; maybe TRBD2 (7 bases). This CDR3 region has 15 residues. Trimming took 4 bases from V and 2 from J, leaving 14 bases between them. Per germline, CDR1 MNHGY and CDR2 SAAAGT. CDR3 in DNA: TGTGCCAGCAGTTTCGAGGCGGGGGCGCAAGAGACCCAGTACTTC. Translation: CASSFEAGAQETQYF.

This clone has just a few counts. This CDR3 reads CASSPDLLRQAFF. CDR3 DNA: TGTGCCAGCAGTCCAGACCTACTAAGGCAGGCTTTCTTT. The V call is TRBV6-8, the J call TRBJ1-1, with D hard to call. Trimming left V 5 bases short and J 11 bases short, with 18 bases between. Germline V lookup: CDR1 MNHGY, CDR2 SAAAGT. This CDR3 spans 13 amino acids.